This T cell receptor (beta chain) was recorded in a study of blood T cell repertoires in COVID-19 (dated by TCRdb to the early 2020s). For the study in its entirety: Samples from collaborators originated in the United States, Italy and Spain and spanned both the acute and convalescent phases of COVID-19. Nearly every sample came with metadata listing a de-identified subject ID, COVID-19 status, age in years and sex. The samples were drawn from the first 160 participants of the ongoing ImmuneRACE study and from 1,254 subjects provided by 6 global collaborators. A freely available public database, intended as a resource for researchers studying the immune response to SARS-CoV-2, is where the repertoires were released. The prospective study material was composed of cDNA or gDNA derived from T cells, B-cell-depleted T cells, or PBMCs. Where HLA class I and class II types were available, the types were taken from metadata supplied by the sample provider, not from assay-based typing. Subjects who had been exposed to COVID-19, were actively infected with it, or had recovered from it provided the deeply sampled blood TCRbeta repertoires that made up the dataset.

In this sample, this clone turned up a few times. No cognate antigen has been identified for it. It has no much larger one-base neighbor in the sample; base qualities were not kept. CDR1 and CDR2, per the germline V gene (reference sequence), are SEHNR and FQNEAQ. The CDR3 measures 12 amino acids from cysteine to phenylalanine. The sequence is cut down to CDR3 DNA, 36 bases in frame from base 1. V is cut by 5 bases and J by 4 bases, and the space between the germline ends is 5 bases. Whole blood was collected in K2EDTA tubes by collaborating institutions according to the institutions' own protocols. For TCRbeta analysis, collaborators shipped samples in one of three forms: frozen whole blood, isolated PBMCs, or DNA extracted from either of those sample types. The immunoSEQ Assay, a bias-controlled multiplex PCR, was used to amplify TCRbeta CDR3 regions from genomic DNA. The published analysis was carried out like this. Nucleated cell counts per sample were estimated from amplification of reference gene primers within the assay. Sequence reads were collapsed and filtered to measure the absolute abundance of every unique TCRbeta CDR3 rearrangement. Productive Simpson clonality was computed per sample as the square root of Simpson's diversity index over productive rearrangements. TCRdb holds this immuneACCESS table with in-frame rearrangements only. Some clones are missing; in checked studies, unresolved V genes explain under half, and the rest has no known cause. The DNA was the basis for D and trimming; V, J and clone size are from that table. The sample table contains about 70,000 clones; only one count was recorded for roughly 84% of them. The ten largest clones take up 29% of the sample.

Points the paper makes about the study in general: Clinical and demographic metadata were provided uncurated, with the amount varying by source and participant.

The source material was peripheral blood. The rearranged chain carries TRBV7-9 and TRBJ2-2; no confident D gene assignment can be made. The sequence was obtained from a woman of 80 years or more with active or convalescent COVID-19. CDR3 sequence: CASSTVTGELFF. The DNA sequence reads TGTGCCAGCAGCACTGTCACCGGGGAGCTGTTTTTT.